This T cell receptor (beta chain) was found in a study of PD-1 blockade in classical Hodgkin lymphoma. After autologous stem cell transplantation all patients relapsed, and prior brentuximab vedotin exposure differed between cohorts. Repertoires were generated with immunoSEQ multiplex PCR, while TCRdb's copy carries only in-frame clones and drops some. The sample yields about 61,000 clones, roughly nine tenths seen once. From germline, CDR1 is LNHDA and CDR2 SQIVND (reference sequence). The V end was cut by 3 bases, the J end by 7 bases, with 12 bases between. There are 13 residues in the CDR3. The material sequenced was peripheral blood mononuclear cells (PBMCs), taken at baseline. The rearrangement links TRBV19 to TRBJ1-1; D remains ambiguous. The receptor comes from a human donor with classical Hodgkin lymphoma. In DNA form, the CDR3 reads TGTGCCAGTAGTATCCGGTCAGCAGTTGAAGCTTTCTTT. Translation gives CASSIRSAVEAFF.